This is a list of T cell receptor beta chains from one sample in a study of blood T cell repertoires in COVID-19. Only in-frame clones appear in the TCRdb table, and some are missing; sequencing was by immunoSEQ multiplex PCR. There are just over 250,000 clones in the sample; around 80% occur only once, and 4.1% lies in the top ten. Source material: PBMCs or T cells enriched from blood (not recorded which). These receptors were obtained from a young man with acute COVID-19. Each CDR3 is given with its conserved first and last residue. The order of the fields is CDR3 protein, V gene, clone size. Size is omitted from some rows. Given values are once, few, many or a class for expanded clones.

CASRDRGPANEKLFF | TRBV6-5 | .
CASSAILDITGELFF | TRBV7-9 | .
CASSATGQPNYGYTF | TRBV25-1 | .
CASSDRLSSGNTIYF | TRBV19 | .
CASSLAVSQPQHF | TRBV5-1 | .
CASSLVQGAGTEAFF | TRBV11-2 | .
CASSQRTGNTEAFF | TRBV4-3 | .
CSVVQGENTEAFF | TRBV29-1 | .
CASSLGQGISTEAFF | TRBV5-6 | .
CASSTTGTGLNSPLHF | TRBV5-6 | .
CATSAPGRDEQFF | TRBV24-1 | .
CASSPPGLPTGELFF | TRBV9 | .
CALNTQYF | TRBV30 | once
CASSLARGSGTEAFF | TRBV5-4 | .
CALGGGSGNTIYF | TRBV12-3/TRBV12-4 | .
CATLQGGTQYF | TRBV2 | .
CASSIWSAGGNTIYF | TRBV19 | .
CSVRMAPQETQYF | TRBV29-1 | .
CAWRSGHSNEQFF | TRBV30 | once
CGGPQDGYTF | TRBV5-1 | .
CASSLSSRQNTEAFF | TRBV5-1 | .
CASSIDVRLATEAFF | TRBV19 | .
CASRAGTGGGYTF | TRBV2 | .
CASSSRTGGSEKLFF | TRBV6-5 | .
CSASQRSHTDTQYF | TRBV20-1 | .
CASSQLAGGTDTQYF | TRBV6-5 | .
CASGVISTGGYTF | TRBV6-7 | .
CASSWDRTNEKLFF | TRBV6-5 | .
CSAGQAWAAFF | TRBV29-1 | .
CASSTTSGSNGELFF | TRBV5-4 | .
CASSPRTGLSQGNTIYF | TRBV28 | .
CASSLGGGDGYTF | TRBV27 | .
CASSQGYRDRATDTQYF | TRBV4-2 | .
CASSFTGRNTIYF | TRBV5-4 | .
CSVESGEYQETQYF | TRBV29-1 | .
CASSVGGVQETQYF | TRBV9 | .
CASSHADRGNQPQHF | TRBV4-1 | .
CASEGSYNEQFF | TRBV3-1/TRBV3-2 | .
CASRASGTPTETQYF | TRBV27 | few
CASSQGQITPQHF | TRBV3-1/TRBV3-2 | .
CASRAGGDGGVYGYTF | TRBV7-2 | .
CASSQEVGAATGELFF | TRBV4-2 | .
CASSKTGRHTEAFF | TRBV28 | .
CASSSKIEQFF | TRBV12-3/TRBV12-4 | .
CASSLSVSFGEKLFF | TRBV28 | .
CSVEVAGGGPNEQFF | TRBV29-1 | .
CASSLASQGNTGELFF | TRBV5-1 | .
CASSFGRSFSGNTIYF | TRBV5-4 | .
CASSLGGQSYGYTF | TRBV5-1 | .
CASITKWTGGADTQYF | TRBV27 | .
CASTKSRTPLSDTQYF | TRBV5-6 | .
CASSSDRSSGNTIYF | TRBV6-5 | .
CASSLVRTEAFF | TRBV12-3/TRBV12-4 | .
CASVFATGTEAFF | TRBV5-6 | .
CAWNKNSGTNNEQFF | TRBV30 | .
CATSRDLGGETQYF | TRBV15 | .
CASSFGGKSTDTQYF | TRBV5-1 | .
CATSGSTGLYQPQHF | TRBV15 | .
CASSQHRGGYTF | TRBV7-2 | .
CASSTGLAGGRETQYF | TRBV7-9 | .